The rows below give T cell receptor beta chains drawn from one sample of a study of ipilimumab plus nivolumab after autologous stem cell transplantation. Libraries were prepared by immunoSEQ multiplex PCR; TCRdb keeps only in-frame clonotypes and omits some of them. The sample carries tens of thousands of clones, 70% to 90% recorded once. Sequences were derived from PBMCs, sampled in a trial of ipilimumab plus nivolumab as post-transplant consolidation. These receptors were taken from a male donor with multiple myeloma. Each CDR3 is given with its conserved first and last residue. D genes are given only for firm matches.

>TRBJ2-3|.|TRBV5-1
CASKVGVGDTQYF
TGCGCCAGCAAGGTCGGGGTGGGAGATACGCAGTATTTT
>TRBJ1-4|TRBD1|TRBV19
CASSTEQGRGEKLFF
TGTGCCAGTAGTACCGAACAGGGGCGGGGTGAAAAACTGTTTTTT
>TRBJ2-2|TRBD1|TRBV19
CASSIIEGAVTGELFF
TGTGCCAGTAGTATAATCGAGGGGGCAGTCACCGGGGAGCTGTTTTTT
>TRBJ1-4|TRBD1|TRBV28
CASSLPQGTEKLFF
TGTGCCAGCAGTTTACCACAGGGGACTGAAAAACTGTTTTTT
>TRBJ2-7|TRBD2|TRBV9
CASSVPAGAPWGSNYEQYF
TGTGCCAGCAGCGTCCCAGCGGGAGCGCCTTGGGGGTCCAACTACGAGCAGTACTTC
>TRBJ2-1|.|TRBV27
CASSLYNEQFF
TGTGCCAGCAGTTTATACAATGAGCAGTTCTTC
>TRBJ2-7|.|TRBV7-2
CASSLSYSEEQYF
TGTGCCAGCAGCTTAAGTTATAGCGAGGAGCAGTACTTC
>TRBJ2-1|.|TRBV14
CASSRPGTPSDEQFF
TGTGCCAGCAGCCGACCGGGGACGCCAAGCGATGAGCAGTTCTTC
>TRBJ1-4|TRBD1|TRBV7-2
CASSPQGGDEKLFF
TGTGCCAGCAGCCCACAGGGGGGCGATGAAAAACTGTTTTTT
>TRBJ2-1|TRBD2|TRBV7-3
CASSLSGGLAGGPHEQFF
TGTGCCAGCAGCTTAAGTGGTGGTCTAGCGGGAGGGCCACATGAGCAGTTCTTC
>TRBJ1-1|.|TRBV2
CASRDRENTEAFF
TGTGCCAGCAGGGACCGCGAGAACACTGAAGCTTTCTTT
>TRBJ2-2|.|TRBV2
CASRGSGELFF
TGTGCCAGCAGAGGATCCGGGGAGCTGTTTTTT
>TRBJ1-3|.|TRBV2
CASSGVRGSGNTIYF
TGTGCCAGCAGTGGGGTCAGAGGCTCTGGAAACACCATATATTTT
>TRBJ1-1|.|TRBV27
CASSRQKRGSFEHTEAFF
TGTGCCAGCAGCCGGCAAAAACGGGGGTCGTTCGAACACACTGAAGCTTTCTTT